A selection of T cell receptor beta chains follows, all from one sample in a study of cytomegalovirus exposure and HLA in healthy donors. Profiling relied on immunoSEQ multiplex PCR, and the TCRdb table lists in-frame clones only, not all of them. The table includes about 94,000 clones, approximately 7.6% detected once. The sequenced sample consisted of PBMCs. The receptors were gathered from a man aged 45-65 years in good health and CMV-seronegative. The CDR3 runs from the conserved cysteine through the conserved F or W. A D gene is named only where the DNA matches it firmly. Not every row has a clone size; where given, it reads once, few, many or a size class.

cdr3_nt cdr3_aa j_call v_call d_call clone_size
TGTGCCAGCAGTGAACAGCGGGACTTGCAAGAGACCCAGTACTTC CASSEQRDLQETQYF TRBJ2-5 TRBV6-1 TRBD2 few
TGTGCCAGTAGTGCGGACAGGTTGAGTGGCTACACCTTC CASSADRLSGYTF TRBJ1-2 TRBV19 TRBD1 .
TGTGCCAGTAGTGTGGGACAGGGCTCCTACGAGCAGTACTTC CASSVGQGSYEQYF TRBJ2-7 TRBV19 TRBD1 .
TGTGCCAGTGTCCCCCAGTCTAACTATGGCTACACCTTC CASVPQSNYGYTF TRBJ1-2 TRBV19 . few
TGCGCCAGCAGCCTAGGACAGGGGGCGTCTGGAAACACCATATATTTT CASSLGQGASGNTIYF TRBJ1-3 TRBV5-1 TRBD1 .
TGTGCCAGCAGCTTAACTTCGGGGAGCTACGAGCAGTACTTC CASSLTSGSYEQYF TRBJ2-7 TRBV27 . few
TGCAGCGTACAGTCCGGGACTAGCGGGGGATGGGAGACCCAGTACTTC CSVQSGTSGGWETQYF TRBJ2-5 TRBV29-1 TRBD2 few
TGCGCCAGCAGCTTCGGGACAGGGGGTTCGACCCAGTACTTC CASSFGTGGSTQYF TRBJ2-5 TRBV5-1 TRBD1 .
TGTGCCAGCAGGGCGGGGGGGGAGAACACTGAAGCTTTCTTT CASRAGGENTEAFF TRBJ1-1 TRBV7-9 . .
TGCGCCAGCAGCCAACTAATGAACACTGAAGCTTTCTTT CASSQLMNTEAFF TRBJ1-1 TRBV5-1 . few
TGTGCCAGTAGTTCCGGGGTACATGAGCAGTTCTTC CASSSGVHEQFF TRBJ2-1 TRBV19 . few